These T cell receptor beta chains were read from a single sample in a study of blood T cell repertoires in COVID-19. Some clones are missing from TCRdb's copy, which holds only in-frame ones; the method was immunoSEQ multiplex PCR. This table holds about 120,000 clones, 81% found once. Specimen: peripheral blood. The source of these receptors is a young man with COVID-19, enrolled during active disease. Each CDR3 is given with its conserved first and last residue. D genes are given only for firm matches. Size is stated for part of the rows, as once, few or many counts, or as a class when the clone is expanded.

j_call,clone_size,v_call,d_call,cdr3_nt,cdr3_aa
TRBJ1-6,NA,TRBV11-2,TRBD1,TGTGCCAGCAGCCCCCGACAGGGGTATAATTCACCCCTCCACTTT,CASSPRQGYNSPLHF
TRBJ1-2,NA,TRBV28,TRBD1,TGTGCCAGCAGCGAACAGGGGGCTGGCTACACCTTC,CASSEQGAGYTF
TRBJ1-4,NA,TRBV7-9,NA,TGTGCCAGCAGCCAGGCTGGGGGGACTGAAAAACTGTTTTTT,CASSQAGGTEKLFF
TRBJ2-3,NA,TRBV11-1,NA,TGTGCCAGCAGCCGGGGGGATACGCAGTATTTT,CASSRGDTQYF
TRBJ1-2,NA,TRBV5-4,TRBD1,TGTGCCAGCAGCTTGCCCTATGGAGGGGGCTCGATCGATGGCTACACCTTC,CASSLPYGGGSIDGYTF
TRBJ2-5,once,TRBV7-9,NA,TGTGCCAGCAGCTTAGGCCGGGACACCCAAGAGACCCAGTACTTC,CASSLGRDTQETQYF
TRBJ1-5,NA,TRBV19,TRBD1,TGTGCCAGTAGTACGATAGACAGGGGCAGCAATCAGCCCCAGCATTTT,CASSTIDRGSNQPQHF
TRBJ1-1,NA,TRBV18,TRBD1,TGTGCCAGCTCACCGGCCAGGGGGAGGGAAGCTTTCTTT,CASSPARGREAFF
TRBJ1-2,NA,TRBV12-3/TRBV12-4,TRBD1,TGTGCCAGCAGTTTGACAGGGTTAAATGGCTACACCTTC,CASSLTGLNGYTF
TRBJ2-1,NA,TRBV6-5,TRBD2,TGTGCCAGCAGTTTAGCGGGGGGGTCCAGTGAGCAGTTCTTC,CASSLAGGSSEQFF